Below, 5 T cell receptor beta chains from the same sample are listed, as sequenced in a study of radiation and T cells in renal cell carcinoma. Only in-frame clones appear in the TCRdb table, and some are missing; sequencing was by immunoSEQ multiplex PCR. The repertoire holds just over 150,000 clones, with roughly 86% as singletons. Indicated time point: blood 2 weeks post-SBRT. Stated treatment: 15 Gy SBRT to primary tumor, nephrectomy 4 weeks later. The specimen comprised blood, sampled from a patient whose treatment included radiotherapy and nephrectomy. The receptors come from a woman in her forties or fifties with renal cell carcinoma.

The chain has TRBV7-9 and TRBJ1-4, with D maybe TRBD1 (6 bases). The CDR3 length is 16 residues. Trimming removed 5 bases from V and 0 bases from J, with 13 bases in between. Germline CDR1 is SEHNR and CDR2 is FQNEAQ (reference sequence). This chain's CDR3 is CASSPRTVATNEKLFF. CDR3 nucleotide sequence: TGTGCCAGCAGCCCCCGGACAGTTGCAACTAATGAAAAACTGTTTTTT.

The chain joins TRBV6-6 to TRBJ2-1, with a possible D match to TRBD1 (6 bases). The germline V gene encodes CDR1 MNHNY and CDR2 SVGAGI (reference sequence). The V end lost 7 bases, the J end lost 3 bases, and 16 bases lay between the germline ends. CDR3 length: 15 residues. The CDR3 coding sequence is TGTGCCAGCATGTCCCACAGGGTAAGCTACAATGAGCAGTTCTTC. Amino acids: CASMSHRVSYNEQFF.

In regard to this clone: The junction does not match germline at one end; this may be a read error. The CDR3 is CASSVLGGGWDF. CDR3 sequence (DNA): TGTGCCAGCAGTGTCCTTGGGGGCGGTTGGGACTTC. V is TRBV6-6 and J is TRBJ2-7; possibly TRBD1 for D (6 bases). The length of the CDR3 is 12 residues. Germline CDR1 is MNHNY and CDR2 is SVGAGI (reference sequence).

V is TRBV19 and J is TRBJ2-3, with D perhaps TRBD1 (5 bases). The ends were cut back, 5 bases at V and 5 bases at J, with 14 bases in the middle. The CDR3 has 14 residues. The germline V gene has CDR1 LNHDA and CDR2 SQIVND (reference sequence). The CDR3 protein is CASSFSRAGDTQYF. DNA for the CDR3: TGTGCCAGTAGTTTCTCCAGGGCAGGAGATACGCAGTATTTT.

The V gene is TRBV7-9, the J gene TRBJ2-2; D may correspond to TRBD1 or TRBD2 (6 bases each). The CDR3 sequence is 16 residues long. V lost 2 bases, J lost 1 base, and 11 bases lay in between. Germline V CDR1 and CDR2: SEHNR, FQNEAQ (reference sequence). As DNA, the CDR3 is TGTGCCAGCAGCTTAAGAGGGGGACTGAACACCGGGGAGCTGTTTTTT. It codes for CASSLRGGLNTGELFF.